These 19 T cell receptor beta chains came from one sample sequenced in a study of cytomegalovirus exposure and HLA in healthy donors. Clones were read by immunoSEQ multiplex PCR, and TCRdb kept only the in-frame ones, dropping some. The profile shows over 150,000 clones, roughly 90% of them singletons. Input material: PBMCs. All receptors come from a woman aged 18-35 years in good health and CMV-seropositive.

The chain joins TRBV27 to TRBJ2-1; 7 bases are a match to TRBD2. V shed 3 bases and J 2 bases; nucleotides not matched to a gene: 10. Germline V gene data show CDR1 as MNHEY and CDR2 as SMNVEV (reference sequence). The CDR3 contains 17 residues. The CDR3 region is CASSFGDLAATYNEQFF. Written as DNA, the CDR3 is TGTGCCAGCAGTTTTGGGGATCTAGCGGCAACCTACAATGAGCAGTTCTTC.

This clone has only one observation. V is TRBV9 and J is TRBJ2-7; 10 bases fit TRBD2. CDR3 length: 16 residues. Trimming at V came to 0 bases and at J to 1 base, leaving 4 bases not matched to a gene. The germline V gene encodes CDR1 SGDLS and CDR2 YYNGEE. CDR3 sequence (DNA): TGTGCCAGCAGCGTAGCCCCTAGCGGGAGTTCCTACGAGCAGTACTTC. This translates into CASSVAPSGSSYEQYF.

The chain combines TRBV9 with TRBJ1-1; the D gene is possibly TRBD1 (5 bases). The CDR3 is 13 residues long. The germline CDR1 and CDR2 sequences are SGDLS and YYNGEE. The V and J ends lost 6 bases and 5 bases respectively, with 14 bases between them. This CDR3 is CASTSPGGTEAFF. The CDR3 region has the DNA TGTGCCAGCACCTCGCCGGGGGGGACTGAAGCTTTCTTT.

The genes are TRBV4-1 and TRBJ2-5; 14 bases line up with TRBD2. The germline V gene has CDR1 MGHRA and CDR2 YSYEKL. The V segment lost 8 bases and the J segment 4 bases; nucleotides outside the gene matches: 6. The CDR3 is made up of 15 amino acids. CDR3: CASGTSGSLLETQYF. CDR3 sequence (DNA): TGCGCCAGCGGGACTAGCGGGAGTCTATTAGAGACCCAGTACTTC.

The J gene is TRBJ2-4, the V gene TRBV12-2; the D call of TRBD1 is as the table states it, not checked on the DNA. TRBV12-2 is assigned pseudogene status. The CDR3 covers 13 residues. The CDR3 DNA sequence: TGTGCAAGTCGATTCCGGGACACCGTTATACAGCATTTC. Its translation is CASRFRDTVIQHF.

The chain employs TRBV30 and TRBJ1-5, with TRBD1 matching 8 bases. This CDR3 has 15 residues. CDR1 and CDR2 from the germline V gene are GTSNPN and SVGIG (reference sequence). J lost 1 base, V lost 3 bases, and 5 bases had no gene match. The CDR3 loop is CAWSRDRGSNQPQHF. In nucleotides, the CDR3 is TGTGCCTGGAGCCGAGACAGGGGAAGCAATCAGCCCCAGCATTTT. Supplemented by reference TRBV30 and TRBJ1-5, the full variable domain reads SQTIHQWPATLVQPVGSPLSLECTVEGTSNPNLYWYRQAAGRGLQLLFYSVGIGQISSEVPQNLSASRPQDRQFILSSKKLLLSDSGFYLCAWSRDRGSNQPQHFGDGTRLSIL.

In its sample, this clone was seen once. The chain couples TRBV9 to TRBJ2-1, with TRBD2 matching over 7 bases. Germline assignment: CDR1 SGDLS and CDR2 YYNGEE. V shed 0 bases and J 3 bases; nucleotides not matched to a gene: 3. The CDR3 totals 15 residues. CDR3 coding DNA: TGTGCCAGCAGCGTAGCTGGGACTAACTACAATGAGCAGTTCTTC. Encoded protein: CASSVAGTNYNEQFF. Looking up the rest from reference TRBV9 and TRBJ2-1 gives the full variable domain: DSGVTQTPKHLITATGQRVTLRCSPRSGDLSVYWYQQSLDQGLQFLIQYYNGEERAKGNILERFSAQQFPDLHSELNLSSLELGDSALYFCASSVAGTNYNEQFFGPGTRLTVL.

CDR3 residues: CASSRTGSDNQPQHF. DNA of the CDR3: TGCGCCAGCAGTCGGACAGGGTCGGACAATCAGCCCCAGCATTTT. This rearrangement joins TRBV10-2 to TRBJ1-5, with 8 bases fitting TRBD1. V was clipped by 5 bases and J by 3 bases; unmatched bases: 6. Germline V gene sequence: CDR1 WSHSY, CDR2 SAAADI. CDR3 length equals 15 residues.

CDR3 coding DNA: TGCAGCTACAGGGCCCAGGGAGAGACCCAGTACTTC. Translated: CSYRAQGETQYF. The chain couples TRBV29-1 to TRBJ2-5, with D perhaps matching TRBD1 (6 bases). Germline-derived CDR1 and CDR2 are SQVTM and ANQGSEA. The CDR3 length is 12 residues. V lost 8 bases and J 4 bases, leaving 14 bases between the germline ends.

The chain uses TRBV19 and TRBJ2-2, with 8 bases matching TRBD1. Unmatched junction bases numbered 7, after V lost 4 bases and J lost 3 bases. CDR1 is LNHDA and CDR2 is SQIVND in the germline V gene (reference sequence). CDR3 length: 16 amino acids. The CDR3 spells CASSTPGGVDTGELFF. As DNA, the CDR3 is TGTGCCAGTAGTACACCAGGGGGCGTTGACACCGGGGAGCTGTTTTTT.

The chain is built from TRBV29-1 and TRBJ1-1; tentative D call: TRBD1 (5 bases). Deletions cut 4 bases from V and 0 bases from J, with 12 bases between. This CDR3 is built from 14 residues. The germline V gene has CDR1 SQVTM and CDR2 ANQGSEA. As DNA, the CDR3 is TGCAGCGTTGGGGGGGACTACATGAACACTGAAGCTTTCTTT. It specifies CSVGGDYMNTEAFF. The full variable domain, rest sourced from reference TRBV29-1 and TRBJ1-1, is SAVISQKPSRDICQRGTSLTIQCQVDSQVTMMFWYRQQPGQSLTLIATANQGSEATYESGFVIDKFPISRPNLTFSTLTVSNMSPEDSSIYLCSVGGDYMNTEAFFGQGTRLTVV.

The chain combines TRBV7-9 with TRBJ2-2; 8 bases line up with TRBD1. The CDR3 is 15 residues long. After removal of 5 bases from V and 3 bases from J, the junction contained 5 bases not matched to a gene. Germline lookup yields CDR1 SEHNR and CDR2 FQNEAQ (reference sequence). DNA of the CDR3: TGTGCCAGCAGCCAAAGACAGGGGTACACCGGGGAGCTGTTTTTT. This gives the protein CASSQRQGYTGELFF.

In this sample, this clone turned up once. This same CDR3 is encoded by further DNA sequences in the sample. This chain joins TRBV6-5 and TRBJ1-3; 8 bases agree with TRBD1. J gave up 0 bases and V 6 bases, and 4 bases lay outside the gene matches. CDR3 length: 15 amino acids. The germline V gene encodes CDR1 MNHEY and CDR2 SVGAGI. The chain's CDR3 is CASSPDRGSGNTIYF. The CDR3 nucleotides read TGTGCCAGCAGCCCTGACAGGGGCTCTGGAAACACCATATATTTT.

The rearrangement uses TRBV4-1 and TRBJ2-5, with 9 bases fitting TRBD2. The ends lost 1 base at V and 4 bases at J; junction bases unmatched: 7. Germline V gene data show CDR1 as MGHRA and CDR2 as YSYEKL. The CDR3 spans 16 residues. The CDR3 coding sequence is TGCGCCAGCAGCCAAGGGCTAGCGGGATCGGCAGAGACCCAGTACTTC. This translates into CASSQGLAGSAETQYF.

Written as DNA, the CDR3 is TGTGCCAGCAGCTTGTGGGGCGGGGGTCTTCTATCAACTGGCTACACCTTC. Translation: CASSLWGGGLLSTGYTF. The V gene is TRBV7-9, the J gene TRBJ1-2, with D perhaps TRBD1 (5 bases). The CDR3 runs 17 residues. Germline CDR1 SEHNR, CDR2 FQNEAQ (reference sequence). Trimming took 3 bases from V and 7 from J, leaving 24 bases between them.

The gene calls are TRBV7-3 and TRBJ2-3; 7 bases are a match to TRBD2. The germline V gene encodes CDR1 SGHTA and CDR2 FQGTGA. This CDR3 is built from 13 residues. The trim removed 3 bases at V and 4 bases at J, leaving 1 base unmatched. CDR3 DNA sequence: TGTGCCAGCAGCTTTGCGGGGGCAGATACGCAGTATTTT. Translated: CASSFAGADTQYF. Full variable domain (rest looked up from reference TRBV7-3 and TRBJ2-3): GAGVSQTPSNKVTEKGKYVELRCDPISGHTALYWYRQSLGQGPEFLIYFQGTGAADDSGLPNDRFFAVRPEGSVSTLKIQRTERGDSAVYLCASSFAGADTQYFGPGTRLTVL.

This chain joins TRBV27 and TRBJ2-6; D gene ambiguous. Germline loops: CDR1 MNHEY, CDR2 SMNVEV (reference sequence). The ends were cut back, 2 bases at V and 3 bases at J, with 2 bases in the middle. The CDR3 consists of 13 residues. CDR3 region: CASSLRGANVLTF. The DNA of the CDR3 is TGTGCCAGCAGTTTACGTGGGGCCAACGTCCTGACTTTC.

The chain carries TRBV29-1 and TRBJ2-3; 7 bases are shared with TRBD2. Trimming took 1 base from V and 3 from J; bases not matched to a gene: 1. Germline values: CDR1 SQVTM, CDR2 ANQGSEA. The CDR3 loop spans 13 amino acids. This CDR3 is CSVEGGGTDTQYF. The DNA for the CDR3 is TGCAGCGTTGAAGGGGGAGGGACAGATACGCAGTATTTT.

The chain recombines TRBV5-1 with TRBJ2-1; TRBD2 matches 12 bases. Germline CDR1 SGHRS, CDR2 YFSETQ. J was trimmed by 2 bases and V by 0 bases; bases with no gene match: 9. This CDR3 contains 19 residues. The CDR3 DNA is TGCGCCAGCAGCTTGGAGGCTAGCGGGAGGGTAATACCCTACAATGAGCAGTTCTTC. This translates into CASSLEASGRVIPYNEQFF. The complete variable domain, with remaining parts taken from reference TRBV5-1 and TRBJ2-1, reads KAGVTQTPRYLIKTRGQQVTLSCSPISGHRSVSWYQQTPGQGLQFLFEYFSETQRNKGNFPGRFSGRQFSNSRSEMNVSTLELGDSALYLCASSLEASGRVIPYNEQFFGPGTRLTVL.